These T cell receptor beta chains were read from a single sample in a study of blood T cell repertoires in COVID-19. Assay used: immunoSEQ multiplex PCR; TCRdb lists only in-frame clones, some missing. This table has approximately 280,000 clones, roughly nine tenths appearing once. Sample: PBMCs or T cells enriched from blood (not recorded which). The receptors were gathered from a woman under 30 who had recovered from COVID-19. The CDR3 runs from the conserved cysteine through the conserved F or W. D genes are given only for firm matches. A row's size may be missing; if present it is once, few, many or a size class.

CDR3aa: CASSMTGGSRTEAFF
CDR3nt: TGTGCCAGTAGTATGACAGGGGGCTCCCGCACTGAAGCTTTCTTT
abundance: -
d_gene: TRBD1
v_gene: TRBV19
j_gene: TRBJ1-1

CDR3aa: CASSLDRGLSQGTGELFF
CDR3nt: TGTGCCAGCAGCTTGGACAGGGGGCTTAGTCAGGGTACCGGGGAGCTGTTTTTT
abundance: -
d_gene: TRBD1
v_gene: TRBV9
j_gene: TRBJ2-2

CDR3aa: CASIKYLRRGRATYNEQFF
CDR3nt: TGTGCCAGCATCAAATACCTCCGGAGAGGGAGGGCCACCTACAATGAGCAGTTCTTC
abundance: -
d_gene: TRBD2
v_gene: TRBV7-9
j_gene: TRBJ2-1

CDR3aa: CATTRARAMNTEAFF
CDR3nt: TGTGCCACCACGAGGGCCAGAGCTATGAACACTGAAGCTTTCTTT
abundance: -
d_gene: -
v_gene: TRBV15
j_gene: TRBJ1-1

CDR3aa: CASSFSRNTEAFF
CDR3nt: TGTGCCAGCAGTTTTTCCAGGAACACTGAAGCTTTCTTT
abundance: -
d_gene: -
v_gene: TRBV6-5
j_gene: TRBJ1-1

CDR3aa: CATQTTTGNYGYTF
CDR3nt: TGTGCCACCCAAACAACCACAGGGAACTATGGCTACACCTTC
abundance: -
d_gene: -
v_gene: TRBV24-1
j_gene: TRBJ1-2

CDR3aa: CASSHGRGGSGANVLTF
CDR3nt: TGCGCCAGCAGCCACGGAAGAGGGGGCTCTGGGGCCAACGTCCTGACTTTC
abundance: -
d_gene: -
v_gene: TRBV4-1
j_gene: TRBJ2-6

CDR3aa: CAWSPSGTGDSPLHF
CDR3nt: TGTGCCTGGAGTCCCTCCGGGACAGGGGATTCACCCCTCCACTTT
abundance: -
d_gene: TRBD1
v_gene: TRBV30
j_gene: TRBJ1-6

CDR3aa: CASTGQGRTGELFF
CDR3nt: TGTGCCAGCACTGGACAGGGTCGAACCGGGGAGCTGTTTTTT
abundance: once
d_gene: TRBD1
v_gene: TRBV25-1
j_gene: TRBJ2-2

CDR3aa: CASSPVSEAQTGELFF
CDR3nt: TGTGCCAGCTCACCGGTTTCAGAGGCGCAAACCGGGGAGCTGTTTTTT
abundance: -
d_gene: -
v_gene: TRBV18
j_gene: TRBJ2-2

CDR3aa: CASSPPGGLSYEQYF
CDR3nt: TGTGCCAGCTCACCACCCGGGGGGCTGTCCTACGAGCAGTACTTC
abundance: -
d_gene: -
v_gene: TRBV18
j_gene: TRBJ2-7

CDR3aa: CASSTTGGGEKLFF
CDR3nt: TGTGCCAGTAGTACCACAGGGGGCGGTGAAAAACTGTTTTTT
abundance: -
d_gene: TRBD1
v_gene: TRBV19
j_gene: TRBJ1-4

CDR3aa: CATSRVAFTGELFF
CDR3nt: TGTGCCACCAGCAGAGTTGCGTTCACCGGGGAGCTGTTTTTT
abundance: -
d_gene: -
v_gene: TRBV15
j_gene: TRBJ2-2

CDR3aa: CASSPAGPYEQYF
CDR3nt: TGTGCCAGCTCACCCGCAGGGCCCTACGAGCAGTACTTC
abundance: -
d_gene: -
v_gene: TRBV18
j_gene: TRBJ2-7

CDR3aa: CASRGTGGREKLFF
CDR3nt: TGTGCCAGTAGAGGGACAGGCGGCCGAGAAAAACTGTTTTTT
abundance: -
d_gene: TRBD1
v_gene: TRBV19
j_gene: TRBJ1-4

CDR3aa: CASSQERWGDEQYF
CDR3nt: TGCGCCAGCAGCCAAGAAAGGTGGGGCGACGAGCAGTACTTC
abundance: -
d_gene: -
v_gene: TRBV4-3
j_gene: TRBJ2-7

CDR3aa: CASSPGTPHRTDTQYF
CDR3nt: TGTGCCAGCAGCCCCGGGACTCCTCACCGCACAGATACGCAGTATTTT
abundance: -
d_gene: -
v_gene: TRBV11-3
j_gene: TRBJ2-3

CDR3aa: CASSDLGQGGNSNQPQHF
CDR3nt: TGTGCCAGCAGTGATCTGGGACAGGGTGGGAATAGCAATCAGCCCCAGCATTTT
abundance: -
d_gene: TRBD1
v_gene: TRBV2
j_gene: TRBJ1-5

CDR3aa: CASSDRSGRSYNEQFF
CDR3nt: TGCGCCAGCAGCGACCGTAGCGGGAGGTCCTACAATGAGCAGTTCTTC
abundance: -
d_gene: TRBD2
v_gene: TRBV5-1
j_gene: TRBJ2-1

CDR3aa: CASSPNRRGTGNTIYF
CDR3nt: TGTGCCAGCTCACCAAACAGGCGGGGGACTGGAAACACCATATATTTT
abundance: -
d_gene: -
v_gene: TRBV18
j_gene: TRBJ1-3

CDR3aa: CASSPSRAYEQYF
CDR3nt: TGTGCCAGCAGTCCGTCCAGGGCGTACGAGCAGTACTTC
abundance: -
d_gene: -
v_gene: TRBV12-3/TRBV12-4
j_gene: TRBJ2-7

CDR3aa: CASSRDGGRQETQYF
CDR3nt: TGTGCCAGCAGCCGGGACGGGGGGCGGCAAGAGACCCAGTACTTC
abundance: once
d_gene: -
v_gene: TRBV3-1/TRBV3-2
j_gene: TRBJ2-5

CDR3aa: CASTSPGADTQYF
CDR3nt: TGTGCCAGCACCTCGCCGGGGGCAGATACGCAGTATTTT
abundance: -
d_gene: -
v_gene: TRBV12-3/TRBV12-4
j_gene: TRBJ2-3

CDR3aa: CASSLAGGLEQYF
CDR3nt: TGTGCCAGCAGTTTAGCGGGAGGTCTCGAGCAGTACTTC
abundance: -
d_gene: TRBD2
v_gene: TRBV28
j_gene: TRBJ2-7

CDR3aa: CASSGQGAGEKLFF
CDR3nt: TGTGCCAGCAGCGGACAGGGGGCGGGTGAAAAACTGTTTTTT
abundance: -
d_gene: TRBD1
v_gene: TRBV5-4
j_gene: TRBJ1-4

CDR3aa: CASSLTGAYEQYF
CDR3nt: TGTGCCAGCAGCCTAACAGGGGCCTACGAGCAGTACTTC
abundance: once
d_gene: TRBD1
v_gene: TRBV28
j_gene: TRBJ2-7

CDR3aa: CASSPGTGGYEQYF
CDR3nt: TGTGCCAGCAGCCCCGGGACAGGGGGCTACGAGCAGTACTTC
abundance: once
d_gene: TRBD1
v_gene: TRBV5-6
j_gene: TRBJ2-7

CDR3aa: CASSLDPMNTIYF
CDR3nt: TGCGCCAGCAGCTTGGACCCTATGAACACCATATATTTT
abundance: -
d_gene: -
v_gene: TRBV5-1
j_gene: TRBJ1-3

CDR3aa: CASRHQTGRSYNSPLHF
CDR3nt: TGTGCAAGTCGCCATCAGACAGGCCGCTCCTATAATTCACCCCTCCACTTT
abundance: -
d_gene: -
v_gene: TRBV12-2
j_gene: TRBJ1-6

CDR3aa: CASSPNRENYGYTF
CDR3nt: TGTGCCAGCAGCCCCAACAGGGAGAACTATGGCTACACCTTC
abundance: -
d_gene: -
v_gene: TRBV7-9
j_gene: TRBJ1-2

CDR3aa: CASSRDRENYGYTF
CDR3nt: TGTGCCAGCAGTAGAGACAGGGAGAACTATGGCTACACCTTC
abundance: -
d_gene: TRBD1
v_gene: TRBV27
j_gene: TRBJ1-2

CDR3aa: CASNPLGNQPQHF
CDR3nt: TGTGCCAGCAACCCCCTCGGGAATCAGCCCCAGCATTTT
abundance: -
d_gene: -
v_gene: TRBV28
j_gene: TRBJ1-5

CDR3aa: CASSLSGGITGELFF
CDR3nt: TGTGCCAGCAGTCTTAGCGGGGGAATCACCGGGGAGCTGTTTTTT
abundance: -
d_gene: TRBD2
v_gene: TRBV27
j_gene: TRBJ2-2

CDR3aa: CASSPPDRQNTEAFF
CDR3nt: TGTGCCAGCAGTCCCCCCGACAGGCAGAACACTGAAGCTTTCTTT
abundance: -
d_gene: -
v_gene: TRBV27
j_gene: TRBJ1-1

CDR3aa: CASSEGQGYNSPLHF
CDR3nt: TGTGCCAGCAGTGAAGGTCAGGGTTATAATTCACCCCTCCACTTT
abundance: -
d_gene: -
v_gene: TRBV6-1
j_gene: TRBJ1-6

CDR3aa: CASSPRPPRDRDAGNTIYF
CDR3nt: TGTGCCAGCAGCCCTCGACCCCCCCGGGACAGGGATGCCGGAAACACCATATATTTT
abundance: -
d_gene: TRBD1
v_gene: TRBV27
j_gene: TRBJ1-3

CDR3aa: CASSPGGLLASYNEQFF
CDR3nt: TGCGCCAGCAGCCCGGGGGGCCTCCTCGCCTCCTACAATGAGCAGTTCTTC
abundance: -
d_gene: -
v_gene: TRBV10-2
j_gene: TRBJ2-1

CDR3aa: CASSPPSDANEKLFF
CDR3nt: TGTGCCAGCAGCCCGCCGAGCGATGCTAATGAAAAACTGTTTTTT
abundance: -
d_gene: -
v_gene: TRBV3-1/TRBV3-2
j_gene: TRBJ1-4

CDR3aa: CAISSQGQGAYGYTF
CDR3nt: TGTGCCATCAGCAGCCAGGGACAGGGGGCGTATGGCTACACCTTC
abundance: -
d_gene: TRBD1
v_gene: TRBV10-3
j_gene: TRBJ1-2

CDR3aa: CASSLDSGTTNEQYF
CDR3nt: TGTGCCAGCAGCTTAGATTCCGGGACAACGAACGAGCAGTACTTC
abundance: -
d_gene: -
v_gene: TRBV11-2
j_gene: TRBJ2-7

CDR3aa: CASSTDRDTEAFF
CDR3nt: TGTGCCAGCAGTACCGACAGGGACACTGAAGCTTTCTTT
abundance: -
d_gene: TRBD1
v_gene: TRBV2
j_gene: TRBJ1-1

CDR3aa: CATPGTLTYNEQFF
CDR3nt: TGTGCCACTCCCGGGACTTTAACCTACAATGAGCAGTTCTTC
abundance: -
d_gene: -
v_gene: TRBV5-6
j_gene: TRBJ2-1

CDR3aa: CASRFPLTDLGARETQYF
CDR3nt: TGTGCAAGTCGTTTTCCTCTCACCGACCTAGGGGCTAGGGAGACCCAGTACTTC
abundance: -
d_gene: -
v_gene: TRBV12-2
j_gene: TRBJ2-5

CDR3aa: CASSRLAGGPSDTQYF
CDR3nt: TGTGCCAGCAGCAGACTAGCGGGAGGGCCGTCAGATACGCAGTATTTT
abundance: -
d_gene: TRBD2
v_gene: TRBV28
j_gene: TRBJ2-3

CDR3aa: CASSSKATGTGGTQYF
CDR3nt: TGTGCCAGCAGCTCCAAAGCGACAGGAACGGGAGGGACCCAGTACTTC
abundance: -
d_gene: -
v_gene: TRBV11-1
j_gene: TRBJ2-5

CDR3aa: CASSSLLAGTTDTQYF
CDR3nt: TGCGCCAGCAGCTCCTTACTAGCGGGGACCACAGATACGCAGTATTTT
abundance: -
d_gene: TRBD2
v_gene: TRBV5-1
j_gene: TRBJ2-3

CDR3aa: CASSLGETRGGGLIETQYF
CDR3nt: TGTGCCAGCAGCTTAGGAGAAACTCGCGGGGGGGGTCTCATAGAGACCCAGTACTTC
abundance: -
d_gene: TRBD2
v_gene: TRBV7-9
j_gene: TRBJ2-5

CDR3aa: CASSPEASGPVYEQYF
CDR3nt: TGCGCCAGCAGCCCGGAGGCTAGCGGGCCAGTTTACGAGCAGTACTTC
abundance: -
d_gene: TRBD2
v_gene: TRBV5-1
j_gene: TRBJ2-7

CDR3aa: CASSQIRRELNTEAFF
CDR3nt: TGCGCCAGCAGCCAGATTCGCAGGGAATTGAACACTGAAGCTTTCTTT
abundance: -
d_gene: -
v_gene: TRBV4-3
j_gene: TRBJ1-1

CDR3aa: CASSVGDRPPKNIQYF
CDR3nt: TGTGCCAGCAGCGTAGGGGACAGGCCGCCCAAAAACATTCAGTACTTC
abundance: -
d_gene: TRBD1
v_gene: TRBV9
j_gene: TRBJ2-4

CDR3aa: CAWSVRGKSDFEKLFF
CDR3nt: TGTGCCTGGAGTGTAAGGGGGAAATCCGATTTTGAAAAACTGTTTTTT
abundance: -
d_gene: -
v_gene: TRBV30
j_gene: TRBJ1-4

CDR3aa: CASSEQGTEAFF
CDR3nt: TGTGCCAGCAGCGAACAGGGTACTGAAGCTTTCTTT
abundance: -
d_gene: -
v_gene: TRBV5-4
j_gene: TRBJ1-1

CDR3aa: CASTGSAEAFF
CDR3nt: TGCGCCAGCACCGGGTCCGCTGAAGCTTTCTTT
abundance: many
d_gene: -
v_gene: TRBV5-1
j_gene: TRBJ1-1

CDR3aa: CATSDSSHNEQFF
CDR3nt: TGTGCCACTTCGGACAGTTCTCACAATGAGCAGTTCTTC
abundance: -
d_gene: -
v_gene: TRBV24-1
j_gene: TRBJ2-1

CDR3aa: CASSLESIYGYTF
CDR3nt: TGTGCCAGCAGCTTGGAATCCATCTATGGCTACACCTTC
abundance: -
d_gene: -
v_gene: TRBV5-4
j_gene: TRBJ1-2

CDR3aa: CASRRGANNEQFF
CDR3nt: TGTGCCAGTAGGCGGGGGGCAAACAATGAGCAGTTCTTC
abundance: once
d_gene: TRBD2
v_gene: TRBV19
j_gene: TRBJ2-1

CDR3aa: CASTWTGEIYEQYF
CDR3nt: TGTGCCAGCACCTGGACAGGGGAAATTTACGAGCAGTACTTC
abundance: -
d_gene: TRBD1
v_gene: TRBV6-5
j_gene: TRBJ2-7

CDR3aa: CASSLGLGLVGPGNEQFF
CDR3nt: TGTGCCAGCAGCTTAGGCCTCGGACTAGTTGGACCGGGGAATGAGCAGTTCTTC
abundance: -
d_gene: TRBD2
v_gene: TRBV13
j_gene: TRBJ2-1

CDR3aa: CASRTGFYYGYTF
CDR3nt: TGTGCCAGCAGGACAGGGTTTTATTATGGCTACACCTTC
abundance: -
d_gene: TRBD1
v_gene: TRBV28
j_gene: TRBJ1-2

CDR3aa: CASIPAARGSYNSPLHF
CDR3nt: TGTGCCAGCATCCCGGCTGCCAGGGGATCCTATAATTCACCCCTCCACTTT
abundance: few
d_gene: -
v_gene: TRBV6-2/TRBV6-3
j_gene: TRBJ1-6